These 8 T cell receptor beta chains share one sample of origin, sequenced in a study of T cell responses to AZD1222 COVID-19 vaccine. The protocol was immunoSEQ multiplex PCR, while the TCRdb copy is restricted to in-frame clones and leaves out a portion. The table includes 150,000 to 160,000 clones, 90% detected once. The sequencing here drew on peripheral blood, taken on day 0 of AZD1222 vaccination. The receptors here all came from an adult in good health.

This clone was seen more than once but under ten times. V and J are TRBV3-1 (or the pseudogene TRBV3-2) and TRBJ2-6, with 8 bases fitting TRBD1. The germline V gene encodes CDR1 LGHDT and CDR2 YNNKEL (reference sequence). CDR3 length equals 19 residues. V shed 1 base and J 4 bases; nucleotides not matched to a gene: 12. CDR3: CASSQVVGQATLGANVLTF. Written as DNA, the CDR3 is TGTGCCAGCAGCCAAGTGGTGGGACAGGCAACTCTGGGGGCCAACGTCCTGACTTTC.

The chain couples TRBV12-3 or TRBV12-4 to TRBJ1-5; a weak D match, TRBD1 (5 bases). This CDR3 has 13 residues. Trimming shortened V by 3 bases and J by 6 bases, and 9 bases separated the two germline ends. The CDR3 sequence: CASSFWGFQPQHF. For the CDR3, the DNA is TGTGCCAGCAGTTTTTGGGGGTTTCAGCCCCAGCATTTT.

This chain connects TRBV5-4 to TRBJ2-1; D may match TRBD1 or TRBD2 (5 bases each). This CDR3 comprises 13 residues. The germline V and J ends were trimmed by 5 bases and 7 bases, with 13 bases remaining between them. Germline V gene lookup returns CDR1 SGHNT and CDR2 YYREEE (reference sequence). The CDR3 nucleotides read TGTGCCAGCAGGGGGACCGCTACAAATGAGCAGTTCTTC. Residues: CASRGTATNEQFF.

This chain uses TRBV7-6 with TRBJ1-2; 8 bases line up with TRBD1. The V and J ends lost 3 bases and 4 bases, in that order; junction bases with no gene match: 4. The CDR3 loop spans 14 amino acids. Germline values: CDR1 SGHVS, CDR2 FNYEAQ. CDR3 nucleotides: TGTGCCAGCAGCTTCGCCACAGGGGGCTATGGCTACACCTTC. This translates into CASSFATGGYGYTF.

This clone was seen only a few times. The V gene is TRBV6-5, the J gene TRBJ1-1; D gene ambiguous. The CDR3 spans 11 residues. Trimming left V 8 bases short and J 10 bases short, with 14 bases between. In germline, CDR1 is MNHEY, CDR2 SVGAGI. The CDR3 DNA sequence: TGTGCCAGCGTGGGCAGCTCTTCAGCTTTCTTT. Protein sequence: CASVGSSSAFF.

The chain links TRBV11-3 to TRBJ1-1, with D unclear. V was pared by 7 bases and J by 2 bases, with 5 bases between. Germline CDR1 is SGHNT and CDR2 is YENEEA. The CDR3 totals 11 residues. The chain's CDR3 is CASTFNTEAFF. The CDR3 DNA reads TGTGCCAGCACTTTCAACACTGAAGCTTTCTTT.

The chain carries TRBV28 and TRBJ1-4; D is undetermined. This CDR3 is built from 14 residues. Germline V lookup: CDR1 MDHEN, CDR2 SYDVKM. Trimming took off 6 bases at V and 4 bases at J, with 12 bases between the two ends. The CDR3 loop is CASSPAGRNEKLFF. CDR3 nucleotides: TGTGCCAGCAGCCCGGCCGGCCGTAATGAAAAACTGTTTTTT.

CDR3 residues: CASSSPAGNGYTF. Here the CDR3 DNA reads TGTGCCAGCAGTTCCCCCGCGGGCAATGGCTACACCTTC. The chain employs TRBV27 and TRBJ1-2, with D uncertain. Trimming removed 4 bases at V and 6 bases at J, with 12 bases between. Germline assignment: CDR1 MNHEY and CDR2 SMNVEV (reference sequence). This CDR3 is built from 13 residues.